This is a list of T cell receptor beta chains from one sample in a study of T-cell reconstitution after alpha-beta-depleted transplantation in children. TCRdb reprocessed the PCR reads with MiXCR, giving one entry per CDR3 protein. The table shows roughly 300,000 distinct CDR3 sequences, with 10% occurring only once. The sample in question was PBMCs from the stem cell graft donor, obtained from the stem cell graft. Receptors originate from a human donor who donated a stem cell graft to a child with acute lymphoblastic leukemia. Each CDR3 is given with its conserved first and last residue. Each record gives: J gene, D gene, clone size, V gene, CDR3 protein, CDR3 DNA. D genes are given only for firm matches. Expanded clones are given a class, and other clones once, few, many or no size at all.

J gene: TRBJ2-5
D gene: TRBD1
clone size: few
V gene: TRBV7-9
CDR3 protein: CASSQDRARETQYF
CDR3 DNA: TGTGCCAGCAGCCAGGACAGGGCCCGGGAGACCCAGTACTTC

J gene: TRBJ2-7
D gene: NA
clone size: few
V gene: TRBV4-2
CDR3 protein: CASSPEGATHYEQYF
CDR3 DNA: TGTGCCAGCAGTCCTGAGGGAGCGACTCACTACGAGCAGTACTTC

J gene: TRBJ2-7
D gene: TRBD2
clone size: NA
V gene: TRBV29-1
CDR3 protein: CSVEEDSGGPLYEQYF
CDR3 DNA: TGCAGCGTTGAAGAAGACTCGGGGGGACCACTTTACGAGCAGTACTTC

J gene: TRBJ2-5
D gene: TRBD2
clone size: few
V gene: TRBV5-1
CDR3 protein: CASSLQLAGVETQYF
CDR3 DNA: TGCGCCAGCAGCTTGCAGTTAGCGGGAGTGGAGACCCAGTACTTC

J gene: TRBJ2-1
D gene: TRBD1
clone size: NA
V gene: TRBV15
CDR3 protein: CATSRFPGQGQGSSYNEQFF
CDR3 DNA: TGTGCCACCAGCAGATTCCCGGGACAGGGACAAGGGAGCTCCTACAATGAGCAGTTCTTC

J gene: TRBJ1-1
D gene: NA
clone size: few
V gene: TRBV4-1
CDR3 protein: CASSQQGSNTEAFF
CDR3 DNA: TGCGCCAGCAGCCAACAGGGTTCGAACACTGAAGCTTTCTTT

J gene: TRBJ2-1
D gene: NA
clone size: many
V gene: TRBV30
CDR3 protein: CAWSYSASNEQFF
CDR3 DNA: TGTGCCTGGAGTTACTCGGCCTCGAATGAGCAGTTCTTC

J gene: TRBJ2-7
D gene: TRBD2
clone size: many
V gene: TRBV28
CDR3 protein: CASTARTSGSPEQYF
CDR3 DNA: TGTGCCAGCACCGCCAGGACTAGCGGGAGTCCCGAGCAGTACTTC

J gene: TRBJ2-1
D gene: NA
clone size: few
V gene: TRBV12-3/TRBV12-4
CDR3 protein: CASSLLESEQFF
CDR3 DNA: TGTGCCAGCAGTTTGTTAGAATCGGAGCAGTTCTTC

J gene: TRBJ1-1
D gene: NA
clone size: NA
V gene: TRBV27
CDR3 protein: CASSIGGWNTEAFF
CDR3 DNA: TGTGCCAGCTCGATCGGGGGATGGAACACTGAAGCTTTCTTT

J gene: TRBJ2-7
D gene: NA
clone size: NA
V gene: TRBV7-8
CDR3 protein: CASREGPNVYEQYF
CDR3 DNA: TGTGCCAGCAGGGAGGGGCCAAATGTCTACGAGCAGTACTTC

J gene: TRBJ1-1
D gene: TRBD1
clone size: NA
V gene: TRBV28
CDR3 protein: CASSLPLGQGLAFF
CDR3 DNA: TGTGCCAGCAGTCTTCCCCTCGGACAGGGTTTAGCTTTCTTT

J gene: TRBJ1-4
D gene: NA
clone size: NA
V gene: TRBV7-6
CDR3 protein: CASSLPIGKKLFF
CDR3 DNA: TGTGCCAGCAGCTTACCCATAGGGAAAAAACTGTTTTTT

J gene: TRBJ2-2
D gene: TRBD1
clone size: few
V gene: TRBV28
CDR3 protein: CATGGQGQNTGELFF
CDR3 DNA: TGTGCCACCGGAGGACAGGGACAGAACACCGGGGAGCTGTTTTTT

J gene: TRBJ2-7
D gene: NA
clone size: many
V gene: TRBV12-3/TRBV12-4
CDR3 protein: CASSQGYEQYF
CDR3 DNA: TGTGCCAGCAGCCAAGGCTACGAGCAGTACTTC

J gene: TRBJ2-3
D gene: NA
clone size: NA
V gene: TRBV6-2/TRBV6-3
CDR3 protein: CASSYSPGASTDTQYF
CDR3 DNA: TGTGCCAGCAGTTACTCGCCGGGAGCTAGCACAGATACGCAGTATTTT

J gene: TRBJ1-3
D gene: NA
clone size: NA
V gene: TRBV12-3/TRBV12-4
CDR3 protein: CASSLAVKGNTIYF
CDR3 DNA: TGTGCCAGCAGTTTAGCGGTGAAAGGAAACACCATATATTTT

J gene: TRBJ1-5
D gene: TRBD1
clone size: few
V gene: TRBV7-2
CDR3 protein: CASSRTGSFGNQPQHF
CDR3 DNA: TGTGCCAGCAGCAGGACAGGTTCATTCGGCAATCAGCCCCAGCATTTT

J gene: TRBJ2-7
D gene: TRBD1
clone size: few
V gene: TRBV7-9
CDR3 protein: CASSSNRDRLYEQYF
CDR3 DNA: TGTGCCAGCAGCTCTAACCGGGACAGGCTATACGAGCAGTACTTC

J gene: TRBJ2-1
D gene: NA
clone size: few
V gene: TRBV7-9
CDR3 protein: CASSLAFRENEQFF
CDR3 DNA: TGTGCCAGCAGCTTAGCGTTCCGGGAAAATGAGCAGTTCTTC

J gene: TRBJ2-3
D gene: TRBD2
clone size: many
V gene: TRBV7-3
CDR3 protein: CASSLGTSGTDTQYF
CDR3 DNA: TGTGCCAGCAGCCTCGGGACTAGCGGGACAGATACGCAGTATTTT

J gene: TRBJ2-1
D gene: TRBD2
clone size: NA
V gene: TRBV7-6
CDR3 protein: CASSLQTSGSSDEQFF
CDR3 DNA: TGTGCCAGCAGCCTCCAGACTAGCGGGAGTTCCGATGAGCAGTTCTTC

J gene: TRBJ2-5
D gene: NA
clone size: many
V gene: TRBV6-5
CDR3 protein: CASSSNPGLQETQYF
CDR3 DNA: TGTGCCAGCAGTTCCAATCCGGGACTCCAAGAGACCCAGTACTTC

J gene: TRBJ2-7
D gene: NA
clone size: few
V gene: TRBV5-1
CDR3 protein: CASSLVGLGGRWDEQYF
CDR3 DNA: TGCGCCAGCAGCTTGGTGGGATTGGGGGGCAGGTGGGACGAGCAGTACTTC

J gene: TRBJ2-1
D gene: NA
clone size: NA
V gene: TRBV20-1
CDR3 protein: CSAPPGLLEYNEQFF
CDR3 DNA: TGCAGTGCTCCTCCGGGACTCCTAGAATACAATGAGCAGTTCTTC

J gene: TRBJ2-3
D gene: NA
clone size: many
V gene: TRBV5-1
CDR3 protein: CASSLAPGVDTQYF
CDR3 DNA: TGCGCCAGCAGCTTGGCCCCGGGAGTAGATACGCAGTATTTT

J gene: TRBJ2-7
D gene: TRBD2
clone size: few
V gene: TRBV7-9
CDR3 protein: CASSLTPSGSDEQYF
CDR3 DNA: TGTGCCAGCAGCTTAACCCCGAGCGGGAGTGACGAGCAGTACTTC

J gene: TRBJ2-5
D gene: NA
clone size: many
V gene: TRBV12-3/TRBV12-4
CDR3 protein: CASSFPAGETQYF
CDR3 DNA: TGTGCCAGCAGTTTCCCCGCGGGAGAGACCCAGTACTTC

J gene: TRBJ1-1
D gene: NA
clone size: few
V gene: TRBV3-1
CDR3 protein: CASSQDPWVNTEAFF
CDR3 DNA: TGTGCCAGCAGCCAAGATCCATGGGTGAACACTGAAGCTTTCTTT

J gene: TRBJ2-3
D gene: NA
clone size: many
V gene: TRBV3-1
CDR3 protein: CASSQGLEGDTQYF
CDR3 DNA: TGTGCCAGCAGCCAAGGACTAGAAGGCGATACGCAGTATTTT

J gene: TRBJ2-2
D gene: NA
clone size: few
V gene: TRBV5-6
CDR3 protein: CASSLVRGGTGELFF
CDR3 DNA: TGTGCCAGCAGCTTGGTCAGGGGTGGCACCGGGGAGCTGTTTTTT

J gene: TRBJ2-5
D gene: TRBD1
clone size: NA
V gene: TRBV7-9
CDR3 protein: CASSLPQDRGLETQYF
CDR3 DNA: TGTGCCAGCAGCTTACCCCAAGACAGGGGGCTGGAGACCCAGTACTTC

J gene: TRBJ2-7
D gene: TRBD2
clone size: NA
V gene: TRBV7-8
CDR3 protein: CASSRVPGGDGEQYF
CDR3 DNA: TGTGCCAGCAGCCGGGTCCCGGGAGGGGACGGCGAGCAGTACTTC

J gene: TRBJ2-3
D gene: TRBD2
clone size: few
V gene: TRBV6-5
CDR3 protein: CASSFGLGWTDTQYF
CDR3 DNA: TGTGCCAGCAGTTTCGGACTAGGGTGGACAGATACGCAGTATTTT

J gene: TRBJ1-2
D gene: NA
clone size: few
V gene: TRBV6-5
CDR3 protein: CASTEGGAGYGYTF
CDR3 DNA: TGTGCCAGCACCGAGGGGGGGGCGGGCTATGGCTACACCTTC

J gene: TRBJ2-1
D gene: NA
clone size: few
V gene: TRBV28
CDR3 protein: CASGSTYNEQFF
CDR3 DNA: TGTGCCAGCGGGAGTACCTACAATGAGCAGTTCTTC

J gene: TRBJ2-7
D gene: TRBD1
clone size: NA
V gene: TRBV7-9
CDR3 protein: CASSPPGQPYEQYF
CDR3 DNA: TGTGCCAGCAGCCCTCCGGGACAGCCGTACGAGCAGTACTTC

J gene: TRBJ1-2
D gene: NA
clone size: few
V gene: TRBV12-3/TRBV12-4
CDR3 protein: CASTLGGRGYGYTF
CDR3 DNA: TGTGCCAGCACTTTGGGCGGGAGGGGCTATGGCTACACCTTC

J gene: TRBJ2-7
D gene: TRBD2
clone size: few
V gene: TRBV30
CDR3 protein: CALGLAGGRDEQYF
CDR3 DNA: TGTGCCCTGGGACTAGCGGGAGGGAGGGACGAGCAGTACTTC

J gene: TRBJ1-5
D gene: TRBD1
clone size: NA
V gene: TRBV5-1
CDR3 protein: CASRSGTGGNQPQHF
CDR3 DNA: TGCGCCAGCAGATCCGGGACAGGGGGAAATCAGCCCCAGCATTTT

J gene: TRBJ2-5
D gene: TRBD2
clone size: few
V gene: TRBV5-1
CDR3 protein: CASSLAVLAGGQETQYF
CDR3 DNA: TGCGCCAGCAGCTTGGCGGTTTTAGCGGGGGGCCAAGAGACCCAGTACTTC

J gene: TRBJ2-2
D gene: NA
clone size: few
V gene: TRBV7-9
CDR3 protein: CASSPDTSPGELFF
CDR3 DNA: TGTGCCAGCAGCCCTGACACTTCTCCCGGGGAGCTGTTTTTT

J gene: TRBJ2-3
D gene: TRBD2
clone size: NA
V gene: TRBV27
CDR3 protein: CASSSPLAGDTDTQYF
CDR3 DNA: TGTGCCAGCAGTTCCCCCCTAGCGGGGGACACAGATACGCAGTATTTT

J gene: TRBJ2-1
D gene: TRBD1
clone size: NA
V gene: TRBV7-2
CDR3 protein: CASSRDRGRLYEQFF
CDR3 DNA: TGTGCCAGCAGCCGTGACAGGGGGCGTTTATATGAGCAGTTCTTC

J gene: TRBJ1-1
D gene: NA
clone size: NA
V gene: TRBV6-5
CDR3 protein: CASSYSHGGGTEAFF
CDR3 DNA: TGTGCCAGCAGTTACTCGCACGGGGGGGGCACTGAAGCTTTCTTT

J gene: TRBJ2-3
D gene: NA
clone size: NA
V gene: TRBV20-1
CDR3 protein: CSANPNLAYTDTQYF
CDR3 DNA: TGCAGTGCTAACCCAAATCTAGCTTACACAGATACGCAGTATTTT

J gene: TRBJ2-4
D gene: NA
clone size: many
V gene: TRBV11-2
CDR3 protein: CASSPGAGMKAKNIQYF
CDR3 DNA: TGTGCCAGCAGCCCGGGGGCAGGGATGAAAGCCAAAAACATTCAGTACTTC

J gene: TRBJ2-3
D gene: TRBD2
clone size: many
V gene: TRBV7-7
CDR3 protein: CASSLAGGFTDTQYF
CDR3 DNA: TGTGCCAGCAGCTTAGCGGGAGGGTTCACAGATACGCAGTATTTT

J gene: TRBJ2-1
D gene: NA
clone size: many
V gene: TRBV5-1
CDR3 protein: CASSLGEDAGNEQFF
CDR3 DNA: TGCGCCAGCAGCTTGGGGGAAGACGCAGGCAATGAGCAGTTCTTC